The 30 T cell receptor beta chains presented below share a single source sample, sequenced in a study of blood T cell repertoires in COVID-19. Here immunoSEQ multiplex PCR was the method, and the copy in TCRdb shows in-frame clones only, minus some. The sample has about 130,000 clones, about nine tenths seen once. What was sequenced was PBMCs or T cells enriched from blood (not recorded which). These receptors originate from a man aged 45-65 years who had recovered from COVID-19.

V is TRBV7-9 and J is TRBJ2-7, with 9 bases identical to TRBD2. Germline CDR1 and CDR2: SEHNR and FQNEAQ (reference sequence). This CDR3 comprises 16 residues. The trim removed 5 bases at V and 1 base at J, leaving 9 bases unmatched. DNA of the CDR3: TGTGCCAGCAGCGCCCAACTAGCGGGCCCTTCCTACGAGCAGTACGTC. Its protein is CASSAQLAGPSYEQYV.

Here the CDR3 DNA reads TGTGCCTGGAGTGGACTAGCGGGGGGGGAGACCCAGTACTTC. Its translation is CAWSGLAGGETQYF. The rearrangement uses TRBV30 and TRBJ2-5; 14 nucleotides agree with TRBD2. The CDR3 totals 14 residues. Germline CDR1 reads GTSNPN; CDR2 reads SVGIG (reference sequence). Trimming at V came to 1 base and at J to 5 bases, leaving 0 bases not matched to a gene.

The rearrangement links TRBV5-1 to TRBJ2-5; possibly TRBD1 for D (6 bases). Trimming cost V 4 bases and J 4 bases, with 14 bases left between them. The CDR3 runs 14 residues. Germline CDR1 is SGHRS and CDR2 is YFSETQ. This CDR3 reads CASSVNREGETQYF. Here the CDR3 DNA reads TGCGCCAGCAGCGTCAACAGGGAAGGAGAGACCCAGTACTTC.

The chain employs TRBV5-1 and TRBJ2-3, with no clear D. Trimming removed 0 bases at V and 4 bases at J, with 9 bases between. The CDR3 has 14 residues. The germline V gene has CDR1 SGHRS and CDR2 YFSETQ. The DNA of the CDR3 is TGCGCCAGCAGCTTGGACGTAGCCCCAGATACGCAGTATTTT. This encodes CASSLDVAPDTQYF.

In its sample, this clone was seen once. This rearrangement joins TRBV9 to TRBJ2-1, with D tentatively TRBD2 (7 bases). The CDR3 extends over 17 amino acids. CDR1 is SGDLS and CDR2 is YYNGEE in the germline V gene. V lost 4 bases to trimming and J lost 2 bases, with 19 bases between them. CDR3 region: CASSPPTGGGPYNEQFF. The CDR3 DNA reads TGTGCCAGCAGCCCCCCAACTGGGGGGGGGCCCTACAATGAGCAGTTCTTC.

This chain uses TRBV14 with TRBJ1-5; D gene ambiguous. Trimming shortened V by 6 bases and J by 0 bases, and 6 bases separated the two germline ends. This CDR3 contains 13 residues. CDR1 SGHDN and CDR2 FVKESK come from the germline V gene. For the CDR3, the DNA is TGTGCCAGCAGTTTTAGTAGCAATCAGCCCCAGCATTTT. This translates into CASSFSSNQPQHF.

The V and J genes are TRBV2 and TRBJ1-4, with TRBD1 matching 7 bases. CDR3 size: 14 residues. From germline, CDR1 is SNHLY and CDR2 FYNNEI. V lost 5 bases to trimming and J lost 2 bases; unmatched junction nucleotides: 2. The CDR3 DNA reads TGTGCCAGCAGTCGACAGGGTACTAATGAAAAACTGTTTTTT. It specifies CASSRQGTNEKLFF.

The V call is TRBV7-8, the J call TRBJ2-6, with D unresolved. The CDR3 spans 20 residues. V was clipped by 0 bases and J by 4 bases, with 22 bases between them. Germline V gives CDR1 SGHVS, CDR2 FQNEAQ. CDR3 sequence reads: CASSLAQAASLVTGANVLTF. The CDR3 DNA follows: TGTGCCAGCAGCTTAGCGCAGGCTGCCTCTTTGGTTACCGGGGCCAACGTCCTGACTTTC.

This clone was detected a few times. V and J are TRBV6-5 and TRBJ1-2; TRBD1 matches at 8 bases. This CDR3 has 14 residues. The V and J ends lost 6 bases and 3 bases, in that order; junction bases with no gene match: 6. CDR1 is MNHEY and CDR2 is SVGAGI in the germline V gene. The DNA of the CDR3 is TGTGCCAGCAGGCAAGACAGGGGTCACTATGGCTACACCTTC. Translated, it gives CASRQDRGHYGYTF.

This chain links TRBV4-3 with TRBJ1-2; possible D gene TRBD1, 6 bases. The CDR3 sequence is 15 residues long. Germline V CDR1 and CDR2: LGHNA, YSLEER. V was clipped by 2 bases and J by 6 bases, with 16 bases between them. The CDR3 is CASSQQGFAVHGYTF. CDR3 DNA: TGCGCCAGCAGCCAACAGGGGTTCGCTGTTCATGGCTACACCTTC.

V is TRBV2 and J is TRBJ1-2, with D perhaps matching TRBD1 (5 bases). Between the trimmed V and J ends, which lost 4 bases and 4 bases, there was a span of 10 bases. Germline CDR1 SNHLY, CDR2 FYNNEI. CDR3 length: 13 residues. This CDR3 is CASSGQSTYGYTF. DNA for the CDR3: TGTGCCAGCAGTGGACAGTCTACCTATGGCTACACCTTC.

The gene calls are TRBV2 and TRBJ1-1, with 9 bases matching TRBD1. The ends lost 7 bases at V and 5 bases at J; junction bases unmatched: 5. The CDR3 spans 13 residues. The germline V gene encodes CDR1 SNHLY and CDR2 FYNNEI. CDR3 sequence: CASNSGQGTEAFF. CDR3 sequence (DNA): TGTGCCAGCAACTCCGGACAGGGGACTGAAGCTTTCTTT.

The CDR3 nucleotides read TGTGCCAGTACGGACAGGGGGCAGGAGCCCCAGCATTTT. It specifies CASTDRGQEPQHF. The chain joins TRBV19 to TRBJ1-5; 11 bases match TRBD1. The CDR3 runs 13 residues. Germline-derived CDR1 and CDR2 are LNHDA and SQIVND (reference sequence). V was clipped by 7 bases and J by 8 bases; unmatched bases: 4.

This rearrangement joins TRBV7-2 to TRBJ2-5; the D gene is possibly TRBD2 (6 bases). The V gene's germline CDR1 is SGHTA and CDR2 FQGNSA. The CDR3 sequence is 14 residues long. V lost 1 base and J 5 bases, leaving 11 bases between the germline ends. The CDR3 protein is CASSLVASGETQYF. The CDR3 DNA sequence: TGTGCCAGCAGCTTAGTAGCGAGCGGGGAGACCCAGTACTTC.

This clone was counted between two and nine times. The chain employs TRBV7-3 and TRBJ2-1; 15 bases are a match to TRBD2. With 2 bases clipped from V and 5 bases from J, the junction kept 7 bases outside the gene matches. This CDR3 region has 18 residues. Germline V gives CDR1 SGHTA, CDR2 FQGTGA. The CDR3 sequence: CASSLERGLAGGHNEQFF. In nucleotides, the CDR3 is TGTGCCAGCAGCTTAGAGCGGGGACTAGCGGGAGGACACAATGAGCAGTTCTTC.

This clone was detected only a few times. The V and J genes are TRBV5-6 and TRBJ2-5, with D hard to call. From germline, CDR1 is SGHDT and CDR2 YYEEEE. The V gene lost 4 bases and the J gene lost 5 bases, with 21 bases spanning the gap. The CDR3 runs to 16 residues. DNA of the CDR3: TGTGCCAGCAGCATAACCGGGTCGACGACCGGGGAGACCCAGTACTTC. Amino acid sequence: CASSITGSTTGETQYF.

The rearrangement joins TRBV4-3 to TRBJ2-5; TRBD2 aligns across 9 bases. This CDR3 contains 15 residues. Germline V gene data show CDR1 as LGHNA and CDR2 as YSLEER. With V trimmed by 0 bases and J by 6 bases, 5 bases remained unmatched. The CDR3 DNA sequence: TGCGCCAGCAGCCAAGATACAGCGGGGGGAAAGACCCAGTACTTC. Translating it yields CASSQDTAGGKTQYF.

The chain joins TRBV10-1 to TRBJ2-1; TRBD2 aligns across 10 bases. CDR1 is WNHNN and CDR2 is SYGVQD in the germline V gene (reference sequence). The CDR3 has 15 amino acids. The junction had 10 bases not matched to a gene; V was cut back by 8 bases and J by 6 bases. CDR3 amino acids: CASSPLAGEPNEQFF. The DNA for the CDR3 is TGCGCCAGCTCCCCTCTAGCGGGAGAGCCCAATGAGCAGTTCTTC.

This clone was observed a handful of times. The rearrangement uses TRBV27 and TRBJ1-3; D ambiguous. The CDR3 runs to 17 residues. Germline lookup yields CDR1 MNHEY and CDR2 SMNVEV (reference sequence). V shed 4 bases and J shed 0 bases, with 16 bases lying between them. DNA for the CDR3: TGTGCCAGCAGTTGGGAGACACAATCTTACTCTGGAAACACCATATATTTT. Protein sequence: CASSWETQSYSGNTIYF.

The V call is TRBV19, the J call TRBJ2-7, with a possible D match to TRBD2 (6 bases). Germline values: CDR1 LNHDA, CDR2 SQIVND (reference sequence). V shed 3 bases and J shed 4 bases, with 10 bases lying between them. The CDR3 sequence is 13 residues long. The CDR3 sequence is CASSMEGRYEQYF. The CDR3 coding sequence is TGTGCCAGTAGTATGGAGGGCCGGTACGAGCAGTACTTC.

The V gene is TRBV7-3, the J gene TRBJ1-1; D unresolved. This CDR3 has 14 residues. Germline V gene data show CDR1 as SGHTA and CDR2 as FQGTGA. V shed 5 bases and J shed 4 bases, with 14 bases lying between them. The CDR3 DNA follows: TGTGCCAGCAGCCCCAACGGAGGGCCCACTGAAGCTTTCTTT. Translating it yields CASSPNGGPTEAFF.

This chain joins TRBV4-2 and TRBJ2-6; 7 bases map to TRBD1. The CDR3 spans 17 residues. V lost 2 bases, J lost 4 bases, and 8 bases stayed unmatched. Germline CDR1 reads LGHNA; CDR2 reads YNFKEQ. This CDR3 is CASSQSTGTVGANVLTF. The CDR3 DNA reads TGTGCCAGCAGCCAATCAACAGGGACAGTCGGGGCCAACGTCCTGACTTTC.

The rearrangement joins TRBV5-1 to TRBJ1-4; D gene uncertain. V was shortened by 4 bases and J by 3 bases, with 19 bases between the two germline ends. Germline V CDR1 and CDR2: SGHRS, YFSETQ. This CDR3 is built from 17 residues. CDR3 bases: TGCGCCAGCAGCGGAGGATGGCAAGGAACAGCTAATGAAAAACTGTTTTTT. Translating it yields CASSGGWQGTANEKLFF. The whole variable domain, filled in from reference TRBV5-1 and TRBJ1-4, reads KAGVTQTPRYLIKTRGQQVTLSCSPISGHRSVSWYQQTPGQGLQFLFEYFSETQRNKGNFPGRFSGRQFSNSRSEMNVSTLELGDSALYLCASSGGWQGTANEKLFFGSGTQLSVL.

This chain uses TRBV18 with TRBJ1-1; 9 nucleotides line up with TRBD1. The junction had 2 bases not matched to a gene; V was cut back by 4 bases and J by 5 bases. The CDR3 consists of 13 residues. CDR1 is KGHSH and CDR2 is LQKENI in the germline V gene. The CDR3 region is CASSRGTGTEAFF. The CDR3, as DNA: TGTGCCAGCTCACGCGGGACAGGGACTGAAGCTTTCTTT. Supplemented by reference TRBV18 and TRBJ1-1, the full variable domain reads NAGVMQNPRHLVRRRGQEARLRCSPMKGHSHVYWYRQLPEEGLKFMVYLQKENIIDESGMPKERFSAEFPKEGPSILRIQQVVRGDSAAYFCASSRGTGTEAFFGQGTRLTVV.

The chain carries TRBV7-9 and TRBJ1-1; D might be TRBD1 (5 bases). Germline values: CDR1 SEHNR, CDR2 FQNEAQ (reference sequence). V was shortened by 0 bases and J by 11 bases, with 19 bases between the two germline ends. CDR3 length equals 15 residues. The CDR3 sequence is CASSLAIGAGWTAFF. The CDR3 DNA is TGTGCCAGCAGCTTAGCGATTGGGGCCGGGTGGACGGCTTTCTTT.

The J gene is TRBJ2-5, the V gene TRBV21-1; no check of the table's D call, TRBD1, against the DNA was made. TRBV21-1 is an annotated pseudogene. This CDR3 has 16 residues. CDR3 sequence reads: CASSKATGQGKETQYF. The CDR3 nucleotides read TGTGCCAGCAGCAAAGCCACGGGACAGGGCAAGGAGACCCAGTACTTC.

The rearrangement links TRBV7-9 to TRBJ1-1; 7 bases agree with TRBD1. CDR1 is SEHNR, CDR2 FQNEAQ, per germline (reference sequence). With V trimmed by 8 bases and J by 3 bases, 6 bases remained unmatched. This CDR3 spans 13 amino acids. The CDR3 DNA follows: TGTGCCAGCCGCCTCCAGGGGGACACTGAAGCTTTCTTT. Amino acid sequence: CASRLQGDTEAFF. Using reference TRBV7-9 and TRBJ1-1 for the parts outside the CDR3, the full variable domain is DTGVSQNPRHKITKRGQNVTFRCDPISEHNRLYWYRQTLGQGPEFLTYFQNEAQLEKSRLLSDRFSAERPKGSFSTLEIQRTEQGDSAMYLCASRLQGDTEAFFGQGTRLTVV.

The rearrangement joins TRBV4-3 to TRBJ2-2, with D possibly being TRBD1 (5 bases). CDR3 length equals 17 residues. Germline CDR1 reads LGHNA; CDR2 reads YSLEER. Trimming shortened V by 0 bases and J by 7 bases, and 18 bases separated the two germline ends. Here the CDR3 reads CASSQDHSYYQGGELFF. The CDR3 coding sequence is TGCGCCAGCAGCCAAGATCATAGCTATTACCAGGGCGGGGAGCTGTTTTTT.

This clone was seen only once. The CDR3 bases are TGTGCCAGTAGGGAGAAGGGGGCAACTGGGGCCAACGTCCTGACTTTC. Translated: CASREKGATGANVLTF. The chain has TRBV19 and TRBJ2-6, with 7 bases identical to TRBD1. The CDR3 has 16 residues. V lost 6 bases and J lost 2; bases outside the gene matches: 7. The V gene's germline CDR1 is LNHDA and CDR2 SQIVND (reference sequence).

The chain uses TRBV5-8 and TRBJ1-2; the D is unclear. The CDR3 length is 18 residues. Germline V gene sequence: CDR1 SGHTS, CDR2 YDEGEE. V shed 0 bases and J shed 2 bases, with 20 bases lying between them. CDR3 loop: CASSLVVLPGKENYGYTF. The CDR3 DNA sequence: TGTGCCAGCAGCTTGGTTGTGTTACCGGGGAAGGAGAACTATGGCTACACCTTC. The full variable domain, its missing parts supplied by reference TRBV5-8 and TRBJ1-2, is EAGVTQSPTHLIKTRGQQATLRCSPISGHTSVYWYQQALGLGLQFLLWYDEGEERNRGNFPPRFSGRQFPNYSSELNVNALELEDSALYLCASSLVVLPGKENYGYTFGSGTRLTVV.